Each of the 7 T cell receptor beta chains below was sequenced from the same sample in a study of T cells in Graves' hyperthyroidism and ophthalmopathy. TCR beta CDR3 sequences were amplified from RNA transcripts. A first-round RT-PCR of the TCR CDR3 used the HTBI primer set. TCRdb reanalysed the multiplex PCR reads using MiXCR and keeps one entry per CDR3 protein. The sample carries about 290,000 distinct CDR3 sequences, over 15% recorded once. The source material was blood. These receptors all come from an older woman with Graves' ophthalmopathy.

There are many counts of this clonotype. The CDR3 region is CASSPGQGPEAFF. In DNA, the CDR3 is TGTGCCAGCAGCCCGGGACAGGGTCCTGAAGCTTTCTTT. The V call is TRBV28, the J call TRBJ1-1, with 9 bases lining up with TRBD1. V was pared by 6 bases and J by 6 bases, with 5 bases of the junction left unmatched. Germline V gene data show CDR1 as MDHEN and CDR2 as SYDVKM. This CDR3 has 13 amino acids. Drawing the rest from reference TRBV28 and TRBJ1-1, the complete variable domain is DVKVTQSSRYLVKRTGEKVFLECVQDMDHENMFWYRQDPGLGLRLIYFSYDVKMKEKGDIPEGYSVSREKKERFSLILESASTNQTSMYLCASSPGQGPEAFFGQGTRLTVV.

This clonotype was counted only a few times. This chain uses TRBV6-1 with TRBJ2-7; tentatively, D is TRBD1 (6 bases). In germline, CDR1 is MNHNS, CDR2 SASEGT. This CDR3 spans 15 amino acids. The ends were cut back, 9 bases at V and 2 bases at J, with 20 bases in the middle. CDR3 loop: CARDLTSGQTYEQYF. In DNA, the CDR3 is TGTGCCAGAGATTTGACCTCGGGACAAACCTACGAGCAGTACTTC.

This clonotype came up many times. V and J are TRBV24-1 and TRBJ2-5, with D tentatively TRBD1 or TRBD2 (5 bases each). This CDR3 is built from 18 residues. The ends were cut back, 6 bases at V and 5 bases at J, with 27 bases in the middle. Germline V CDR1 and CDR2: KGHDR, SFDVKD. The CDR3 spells CATSPGTRAYPGRETQYF. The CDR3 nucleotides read TGTGCCACCAGTCCCGGGACCCGGGCCTACCCAGGCAGGGAGACCCAGTACTTC.

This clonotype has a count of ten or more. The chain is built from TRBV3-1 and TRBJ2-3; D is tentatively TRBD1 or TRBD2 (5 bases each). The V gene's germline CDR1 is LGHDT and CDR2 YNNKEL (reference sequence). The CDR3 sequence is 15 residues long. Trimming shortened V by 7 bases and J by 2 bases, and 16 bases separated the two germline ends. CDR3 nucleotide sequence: TGTGCCAGCAAGAGGGGCCGAGGATACACAGATACGCAGTATTTT. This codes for CASKRGRGYTDTQYF.

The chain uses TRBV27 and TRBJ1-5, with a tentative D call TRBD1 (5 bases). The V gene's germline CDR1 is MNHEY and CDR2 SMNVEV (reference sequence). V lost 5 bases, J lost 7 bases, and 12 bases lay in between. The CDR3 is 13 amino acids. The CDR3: CASSTGPSQPQHF. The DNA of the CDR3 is TGTGCCAGCAGTACAGGCCCTAGCCAGCCCCAGCATTTT.

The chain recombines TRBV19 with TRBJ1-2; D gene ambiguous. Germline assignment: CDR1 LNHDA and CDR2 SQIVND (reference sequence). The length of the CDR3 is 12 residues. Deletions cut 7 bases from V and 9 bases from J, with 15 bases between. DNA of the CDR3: TGTGCCAGTACTTACACCGGCGGGAGCTACACCTTC. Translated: CASTYTGGSYTF.

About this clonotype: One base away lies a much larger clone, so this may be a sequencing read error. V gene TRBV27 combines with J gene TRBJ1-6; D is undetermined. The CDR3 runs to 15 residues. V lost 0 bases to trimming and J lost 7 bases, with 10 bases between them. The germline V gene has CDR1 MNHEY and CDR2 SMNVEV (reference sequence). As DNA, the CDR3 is TGTGCCAGCAGTTTATCCGGCACGGGGAATTCACCCCTCCACTTT. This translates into CASSLSGTGNSPLHF.